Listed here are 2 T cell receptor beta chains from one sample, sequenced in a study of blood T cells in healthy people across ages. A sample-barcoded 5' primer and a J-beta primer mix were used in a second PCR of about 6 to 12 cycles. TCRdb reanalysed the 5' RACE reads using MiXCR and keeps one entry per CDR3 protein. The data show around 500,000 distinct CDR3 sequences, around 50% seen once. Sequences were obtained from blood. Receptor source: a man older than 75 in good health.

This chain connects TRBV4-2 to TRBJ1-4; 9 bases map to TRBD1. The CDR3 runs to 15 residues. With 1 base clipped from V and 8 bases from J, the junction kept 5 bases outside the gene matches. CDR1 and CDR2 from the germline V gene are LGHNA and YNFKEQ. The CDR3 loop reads CASSQGRDREEKLFF. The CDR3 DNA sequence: TGTGCCAGCAGCCAAGGCCGGGACAGGGAGGAAAAACTGTTTTTT.

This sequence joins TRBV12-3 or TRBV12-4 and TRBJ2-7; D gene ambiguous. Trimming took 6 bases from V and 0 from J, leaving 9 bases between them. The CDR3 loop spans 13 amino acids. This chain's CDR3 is CASSDTYSYEQYF. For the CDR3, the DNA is TGTGCCAGCAGCGACACGTACTCCTACGAGCAGTACTTC.